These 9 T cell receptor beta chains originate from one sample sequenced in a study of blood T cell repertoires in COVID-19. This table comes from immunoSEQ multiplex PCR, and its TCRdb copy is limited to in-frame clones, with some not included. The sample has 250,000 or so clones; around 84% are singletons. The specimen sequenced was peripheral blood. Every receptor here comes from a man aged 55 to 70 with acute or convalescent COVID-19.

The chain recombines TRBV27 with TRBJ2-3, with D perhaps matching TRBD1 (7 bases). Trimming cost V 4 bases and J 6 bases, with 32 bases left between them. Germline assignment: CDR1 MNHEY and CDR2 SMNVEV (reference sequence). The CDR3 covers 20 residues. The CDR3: CASSSRGPGRLAQPRDTQYF. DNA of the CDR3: TGTGCCAGCAGTTCGAGGGGGCCGGGGCGGCTAGCGCAACCTCGGGATACGCAGTATTTT.

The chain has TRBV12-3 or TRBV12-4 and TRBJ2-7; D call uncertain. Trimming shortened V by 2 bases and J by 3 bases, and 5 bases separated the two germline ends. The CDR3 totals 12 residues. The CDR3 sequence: CASSLPGYEQYF. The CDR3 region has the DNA TGTGCCAGCAGTTTACCGGGCTACGAGCAGTACTTC.

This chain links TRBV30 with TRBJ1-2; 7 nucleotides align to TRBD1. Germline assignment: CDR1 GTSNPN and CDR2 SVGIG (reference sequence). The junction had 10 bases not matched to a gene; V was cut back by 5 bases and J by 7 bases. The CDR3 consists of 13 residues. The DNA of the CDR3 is TGTGCCTGGTCGGACAGGTTGGCCGGTGGCTACACCTTC. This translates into CAWSDRLAGGYTF.

This chain's CDR3 is CSVRPGQLNTGELFF. Written as DNA, the CDR3 is TGCAGCGTTCGTCCGGGACAGCTGAACACCGGGGAGCTGTTTTTT. The genes are TRBV29-1 and TRBJ2-2, with TRBD1 matching over 7 bases. Germline CDR1 SQVTM, CDR2 ANQGSEA. V shed 5 bases and J 1 base; nucleotides not matched to a gene: 7. The CDR3 is 15 amino acids.

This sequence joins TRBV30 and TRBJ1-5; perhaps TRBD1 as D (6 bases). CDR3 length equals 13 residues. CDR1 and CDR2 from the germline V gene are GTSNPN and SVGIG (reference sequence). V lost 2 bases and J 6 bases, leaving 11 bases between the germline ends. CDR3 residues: CAWSKGEGQPQHF. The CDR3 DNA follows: TGTGCCTGGAGTAAGGGGGAAGGTCAGCCCCAGCATTTT. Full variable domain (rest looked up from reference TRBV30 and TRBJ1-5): SQTIHQWPATLVQPVGSPLSLECTVEGTSNPNLYWYRQAAGRGLQLLFYSVGIGQISSEVPQNLSASRPQDRQFILSSKKLLLSDSGFYLCAWSKGEGQPQHFGDGTRLSIL.

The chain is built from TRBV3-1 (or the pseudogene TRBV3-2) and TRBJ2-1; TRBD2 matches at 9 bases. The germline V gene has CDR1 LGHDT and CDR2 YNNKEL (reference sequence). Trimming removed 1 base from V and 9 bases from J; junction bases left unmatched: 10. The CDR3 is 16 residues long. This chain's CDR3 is CASSQAQRGARGEQFF. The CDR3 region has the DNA TGTGCCAGCAGCCAAGCCCAGCGGGGGGCCCGGGGTGAGCAGTTCTTC.

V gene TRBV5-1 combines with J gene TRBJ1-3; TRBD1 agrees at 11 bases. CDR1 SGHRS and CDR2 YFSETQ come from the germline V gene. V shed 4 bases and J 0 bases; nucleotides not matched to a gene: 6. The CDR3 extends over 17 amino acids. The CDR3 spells CASSPRTGGNSGNTIYF. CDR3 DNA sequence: TGCGCCAGCAGCCCTCGGACAGGGGGCAACTCTGGAAACACCATATATTTT.

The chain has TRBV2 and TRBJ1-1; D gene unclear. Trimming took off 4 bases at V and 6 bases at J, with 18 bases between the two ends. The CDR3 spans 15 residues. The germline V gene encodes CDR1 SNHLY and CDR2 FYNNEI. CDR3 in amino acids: CASSARASGKSEAFF. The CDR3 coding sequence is TGTGCCAGCAGTGCCCGGGCCTCCGGGAAGTCTGAAGCTTTCTTT. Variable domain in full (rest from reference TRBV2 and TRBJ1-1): EPEVTQTPSHQVTQMGQEVILRCVPISNHLYFYWYRQILGQKVEFLVSFYNNEISEKSEIFDDQFSVERPDGSNFTLKIRSTKLEDSAMYFCASSARASGKSEAFFGQGTRLTVV.

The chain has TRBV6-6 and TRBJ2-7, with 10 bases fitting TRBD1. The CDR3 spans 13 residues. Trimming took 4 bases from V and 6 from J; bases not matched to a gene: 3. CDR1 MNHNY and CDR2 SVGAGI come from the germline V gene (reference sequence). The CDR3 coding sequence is TGTGCCAGCAGTTCGACAGGGGGCGGCGAGCAGTACTTC. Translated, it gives CASSSTGGGEQYF.